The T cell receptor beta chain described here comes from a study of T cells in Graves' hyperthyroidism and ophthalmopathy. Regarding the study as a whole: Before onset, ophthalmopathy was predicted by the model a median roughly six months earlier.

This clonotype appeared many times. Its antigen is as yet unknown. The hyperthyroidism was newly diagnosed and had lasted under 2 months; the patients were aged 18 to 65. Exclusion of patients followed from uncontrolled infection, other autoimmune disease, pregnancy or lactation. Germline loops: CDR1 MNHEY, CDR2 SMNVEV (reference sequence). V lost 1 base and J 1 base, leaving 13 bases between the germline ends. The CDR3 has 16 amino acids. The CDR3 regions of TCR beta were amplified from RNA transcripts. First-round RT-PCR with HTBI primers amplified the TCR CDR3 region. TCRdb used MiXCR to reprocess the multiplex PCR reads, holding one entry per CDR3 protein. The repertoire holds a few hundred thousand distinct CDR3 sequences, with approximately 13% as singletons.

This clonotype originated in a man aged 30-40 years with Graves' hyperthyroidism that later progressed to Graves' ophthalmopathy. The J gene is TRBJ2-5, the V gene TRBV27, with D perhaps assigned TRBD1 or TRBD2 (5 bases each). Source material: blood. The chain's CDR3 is CASSLWSSGTQETQYF. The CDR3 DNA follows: TGTGCCAGCAGTTTATGGTCATCAGGGACCCAAGAGACCCAGTACTTC.